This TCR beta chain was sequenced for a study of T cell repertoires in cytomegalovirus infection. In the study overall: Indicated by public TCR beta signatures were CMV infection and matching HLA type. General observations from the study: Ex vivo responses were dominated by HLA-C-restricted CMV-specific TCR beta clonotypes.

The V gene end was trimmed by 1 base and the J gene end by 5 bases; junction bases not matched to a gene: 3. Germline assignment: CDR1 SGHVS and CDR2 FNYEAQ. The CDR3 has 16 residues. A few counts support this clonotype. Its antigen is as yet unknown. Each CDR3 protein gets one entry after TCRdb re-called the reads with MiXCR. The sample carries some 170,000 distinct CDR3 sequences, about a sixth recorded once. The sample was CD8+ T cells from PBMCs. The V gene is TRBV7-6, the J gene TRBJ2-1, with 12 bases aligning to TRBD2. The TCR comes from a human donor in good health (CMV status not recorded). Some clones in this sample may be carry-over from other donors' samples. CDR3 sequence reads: CASSLELAGGHNEQFF. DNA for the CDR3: TGTGCCAGCAGCTTAGAACTAGCGGGGGGACACAATGAGCAGTTCTTC.